The clone carrying this T cell receptor beta chain was counted many times. Its specificity is not known. This sample was taken from a study of post-analysis software for immune sequencing data. Study conclusions and caveats: TRBV5-6, TRBV5-1 and TRBV20-1 belonged to a set of about 5 TRBV segments that were more frequent in patients than controls. Normalized Chao1 diversity was significantly lower in multiple sclerosis patients than in controls.

Germline CDR1 and CDR2: DFQATT and SNEGSKA (reference sequence). The V end lost 6 bases, the J end lost 1 base, and 18 bases lay between the germline ends. CDR3 length: 15 residues. Libraries were made from TCR beta cDNA, and they carried unique molecular identifiers. TCRdb fed the PCR reads into MiXCR, producing one record per CDR3 protein. The sample holds about 260,000 distinct CDR3 sequences, 36% seen once. This clonotype originated in a girl under 18 with multiple sclerosis. The sample was blood. The chain carries TRBV20-1 and TRBJ2-5, with a tentative D call TRBD2 (7 bases). The CDR3 bases are TGCAGTGCCTCCCTGGGGCGGGGGCTCCAAGAGACCCAGTACTTC. It encodes CSASLGRGLQETQYF.